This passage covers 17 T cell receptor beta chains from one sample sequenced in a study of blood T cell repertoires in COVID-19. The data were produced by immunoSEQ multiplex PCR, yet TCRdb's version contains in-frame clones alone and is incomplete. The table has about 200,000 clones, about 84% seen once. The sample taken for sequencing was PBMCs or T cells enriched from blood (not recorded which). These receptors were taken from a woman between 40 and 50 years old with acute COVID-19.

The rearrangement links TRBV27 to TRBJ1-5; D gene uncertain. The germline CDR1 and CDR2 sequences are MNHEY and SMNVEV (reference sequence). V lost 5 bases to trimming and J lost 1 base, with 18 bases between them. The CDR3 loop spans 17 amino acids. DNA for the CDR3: TGTGCCAGCAGTCCAAACGAGGGTATTAAGAGCAATCAGCCCCAGCATTTT. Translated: CASSPNEGIKSNQPQHF.

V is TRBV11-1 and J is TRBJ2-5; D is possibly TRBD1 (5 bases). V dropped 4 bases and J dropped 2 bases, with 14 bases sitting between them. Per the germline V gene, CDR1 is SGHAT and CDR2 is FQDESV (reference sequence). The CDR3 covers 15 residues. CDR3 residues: CASSSRWTSQETQYF. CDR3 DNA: TGTGCCAGCAGCTCCAGGTGGACATCACAAGAGACCCAGTACTTC.

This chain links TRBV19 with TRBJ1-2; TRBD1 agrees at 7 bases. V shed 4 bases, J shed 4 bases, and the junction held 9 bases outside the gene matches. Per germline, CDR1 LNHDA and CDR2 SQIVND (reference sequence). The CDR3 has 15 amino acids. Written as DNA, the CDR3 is TGTGCCAGTAGTACCCACAGGGGAGCGGGCTATGGCTACACCTTC. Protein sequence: CASSTHRGAGYGYTF. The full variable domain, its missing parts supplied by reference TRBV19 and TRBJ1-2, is DGGITQSPKYLFRKEGQNVTLSCEQNLNHDAMYWYRQDPGQGLRLIYYSQIVNDFQKGDIAEGYSVSREKKESFPLTVTSAQKNPTAFYLCASSTHRGAGYGYTFGSGTRLTVV.

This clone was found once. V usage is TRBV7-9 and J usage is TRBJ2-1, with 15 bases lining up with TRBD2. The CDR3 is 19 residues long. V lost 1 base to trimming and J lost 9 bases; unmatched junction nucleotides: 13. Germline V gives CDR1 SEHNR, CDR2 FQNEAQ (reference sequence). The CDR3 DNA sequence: TGTGCCAGCAGCTTAGTGGGACTAGCGGGAGGCAGGGGGTGGGGTGAGCAGTTCTTC. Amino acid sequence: CASSLVGLAGGRGWGEQFF.

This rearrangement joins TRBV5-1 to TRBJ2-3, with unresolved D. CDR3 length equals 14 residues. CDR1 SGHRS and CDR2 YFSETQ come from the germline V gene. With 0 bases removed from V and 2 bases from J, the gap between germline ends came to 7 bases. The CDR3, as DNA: TGCGCCAGCAGCTTGGGGGCCCACACAGATACGCAGTATTTT. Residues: CASSLGAHTDTQYF.

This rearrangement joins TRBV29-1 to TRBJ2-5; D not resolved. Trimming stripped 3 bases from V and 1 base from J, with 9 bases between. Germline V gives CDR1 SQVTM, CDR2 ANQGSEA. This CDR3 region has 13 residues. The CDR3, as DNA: TGCAGCGTTGATGGCGGTCGCCAAGAGACCCAGTACTTC. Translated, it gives CSVDGGRQETQYF. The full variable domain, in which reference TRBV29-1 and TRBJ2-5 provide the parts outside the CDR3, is SAVISQKPSRDICQRGTSLTIQCQVDSQVTMMFWYRQQPGQSLTLIATANQGSEATYESGFVIDKFPISRPNLTFSTLTVSNMSPEDSSIYLCSVDGGRQETQYFGPGTRLLVL.

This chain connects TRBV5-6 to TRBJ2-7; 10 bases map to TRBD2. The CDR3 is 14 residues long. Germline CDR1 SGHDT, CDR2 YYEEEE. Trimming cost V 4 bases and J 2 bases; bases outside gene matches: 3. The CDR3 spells CASSPSGGAYEQYF. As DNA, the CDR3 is TGTGCCAGCAGCCCGAGCGGGGGGGCCTACGAGCAGTACTTC.

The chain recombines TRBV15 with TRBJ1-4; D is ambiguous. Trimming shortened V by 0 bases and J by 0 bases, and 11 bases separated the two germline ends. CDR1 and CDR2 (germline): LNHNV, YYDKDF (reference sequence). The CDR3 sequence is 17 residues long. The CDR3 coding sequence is TGTGCCACCAGCAGAGATTCGGCGGCCGCAACTAATGAAAAACTGTTTTTT. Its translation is CATSRDSAAATNEKLFF.

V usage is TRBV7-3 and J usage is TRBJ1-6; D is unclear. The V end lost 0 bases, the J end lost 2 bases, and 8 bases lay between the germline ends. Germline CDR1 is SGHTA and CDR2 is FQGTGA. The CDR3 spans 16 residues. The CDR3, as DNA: TGTGCCAGCAGCTTAACGGGGAGTCCCTATAATTCACCCCTCCACTTT. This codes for CASSLTGSPYNSPLHF. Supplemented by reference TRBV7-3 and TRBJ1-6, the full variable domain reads GAGVSQTPSNKVTEKGKYVELRCDPISGHTALYWYRQSLGQGPEFLIYFQGTGAADDSGLPNDRFFAVRPEGSVSTLKIQRTERGDSAVYLCASSLTGSPYNSPLHFGNGTRLTVT.

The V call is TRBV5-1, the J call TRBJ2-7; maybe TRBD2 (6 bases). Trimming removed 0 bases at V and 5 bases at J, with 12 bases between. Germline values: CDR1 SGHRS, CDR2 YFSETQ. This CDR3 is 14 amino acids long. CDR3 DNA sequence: TGCGCCAGCAGCTTGGAGCGGGTGATGGACGAGCAGTACTTC. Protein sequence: CASSLERVMDEQYF.

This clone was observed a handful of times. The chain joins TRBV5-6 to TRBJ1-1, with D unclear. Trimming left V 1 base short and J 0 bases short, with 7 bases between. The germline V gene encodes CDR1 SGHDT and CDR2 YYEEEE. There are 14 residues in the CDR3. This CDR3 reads CASSLLNMNTEAFF. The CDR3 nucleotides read TGTGCCAGCAGCTTGCTGAACATGAACACTGAAGCTTTCTTT.

In DNA form, the CDR3 reads TGTGCCAGCAGTTACTCTGCCGGGTGGGAAGCTTTCTTT. Translated: CASSYSAGWEAFF. The chain couples TRBV6-5 to TRBJ1-1, with D hard to call. CDR1 and CDR2 from the germline V gene are MNHEY and SVGAGI. This CDR3 comprises 13 residues. Trimming took off 0 bases at V and 8 bases at J, with 10 bases between the two ends.

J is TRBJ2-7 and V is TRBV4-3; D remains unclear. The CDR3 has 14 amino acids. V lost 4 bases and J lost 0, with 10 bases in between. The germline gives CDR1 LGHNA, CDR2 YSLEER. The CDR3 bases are TGCGCCAGCAGCCTTCAGTCGATCTCCTACGAGCAGTACTTC. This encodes CASSLQSISYEQYF.

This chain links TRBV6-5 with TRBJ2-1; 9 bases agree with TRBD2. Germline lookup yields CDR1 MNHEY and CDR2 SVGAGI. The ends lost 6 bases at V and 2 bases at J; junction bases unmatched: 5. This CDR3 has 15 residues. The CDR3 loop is CASRQREVAYNEQFF. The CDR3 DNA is TGTGCCAGCAGACAGCGGGAGGTGGCCTACAATGAGCAGTTCTTC.

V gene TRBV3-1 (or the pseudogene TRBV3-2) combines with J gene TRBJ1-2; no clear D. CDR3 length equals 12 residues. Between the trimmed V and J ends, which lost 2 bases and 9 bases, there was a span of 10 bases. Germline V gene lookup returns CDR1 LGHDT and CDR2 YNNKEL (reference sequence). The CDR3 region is CASSQLRESYTF. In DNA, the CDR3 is TGTGCCAGCAGCCAACTGAGGGAGAGCTACACCTTC.

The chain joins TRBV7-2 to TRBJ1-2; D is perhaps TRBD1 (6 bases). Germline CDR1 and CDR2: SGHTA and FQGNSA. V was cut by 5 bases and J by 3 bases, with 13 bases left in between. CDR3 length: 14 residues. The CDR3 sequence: CASSPPDRYYGYTF. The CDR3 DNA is TGTGCCAGCAGCCCCCCGGACAGATACTATGGCTACACCTTC.

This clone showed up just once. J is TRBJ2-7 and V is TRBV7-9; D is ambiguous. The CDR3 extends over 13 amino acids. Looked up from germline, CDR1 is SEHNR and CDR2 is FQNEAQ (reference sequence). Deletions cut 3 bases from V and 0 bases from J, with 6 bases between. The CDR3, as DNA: TGTGCCAGCAGCTTGGGCGACTCCTACGAGCAGTACTTC. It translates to CASSLGDSYEQYF.